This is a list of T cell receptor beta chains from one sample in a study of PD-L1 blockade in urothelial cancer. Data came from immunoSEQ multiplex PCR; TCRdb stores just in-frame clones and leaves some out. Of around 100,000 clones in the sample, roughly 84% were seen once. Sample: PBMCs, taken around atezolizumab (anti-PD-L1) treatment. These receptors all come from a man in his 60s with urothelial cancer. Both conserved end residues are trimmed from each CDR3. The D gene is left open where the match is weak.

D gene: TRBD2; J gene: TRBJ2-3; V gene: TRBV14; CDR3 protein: ASSQRLAGADTQY
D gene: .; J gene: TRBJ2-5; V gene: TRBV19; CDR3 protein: ASRLSGTLQETQY
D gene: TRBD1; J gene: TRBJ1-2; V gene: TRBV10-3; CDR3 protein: AISVLDRDYGYT
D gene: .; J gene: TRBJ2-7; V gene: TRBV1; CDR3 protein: TSTRDTPYEQY
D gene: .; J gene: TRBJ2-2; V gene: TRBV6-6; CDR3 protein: ASSAPGLNTGELF
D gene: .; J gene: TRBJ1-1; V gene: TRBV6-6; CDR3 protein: ASGPPTVMNTEAF
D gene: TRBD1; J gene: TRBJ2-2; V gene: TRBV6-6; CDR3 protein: ANKGGSGGELF
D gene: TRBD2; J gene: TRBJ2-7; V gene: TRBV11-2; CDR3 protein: ASSLVAGGTYEQY
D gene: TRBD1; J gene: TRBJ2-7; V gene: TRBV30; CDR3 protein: AWRGDSESSYEQY
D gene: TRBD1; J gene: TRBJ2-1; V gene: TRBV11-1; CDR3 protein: ASSAPGQGTYNEQF
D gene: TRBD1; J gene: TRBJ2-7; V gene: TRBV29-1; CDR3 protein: SPERDRATYEQY
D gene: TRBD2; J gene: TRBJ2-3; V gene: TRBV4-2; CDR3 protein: ASSQDPSGGSDTQY
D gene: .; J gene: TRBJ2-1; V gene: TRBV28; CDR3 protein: ASNLRDSTYNEQF
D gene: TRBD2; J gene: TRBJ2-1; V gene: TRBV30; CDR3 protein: AWSLAGGGDEQF
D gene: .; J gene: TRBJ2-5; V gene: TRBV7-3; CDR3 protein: ASSLSSNQETQY
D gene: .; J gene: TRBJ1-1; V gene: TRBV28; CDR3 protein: ASTFRSGFTEAF
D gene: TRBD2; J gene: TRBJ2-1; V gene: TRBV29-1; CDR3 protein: SVEVGGAWGDEQF
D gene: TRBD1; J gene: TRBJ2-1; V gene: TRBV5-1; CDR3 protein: ASSLGQGRDEQF
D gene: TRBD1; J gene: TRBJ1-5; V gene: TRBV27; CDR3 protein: ASSPRTGNNQPQH
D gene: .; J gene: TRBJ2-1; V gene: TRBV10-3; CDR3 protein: AISDLGRGNEQF